The rows below give T cell receptor beta chains drawn from one sample of a study of blood T cell repertoires in COVID-19. The data were produced by immunoSEQ multiplex PCR, yet TCRdb's version contains in-frame clones alone and is incomplete. The table includes around 190,000 clones, 88% detected once. The sequenced sample was peripheral blood. These receptors were collected from a human donor in a cohort sampled during active COVID-19. The CDR3 runs from the conserved cysteine through the conserved F or W. The D gene is left open where the match is weak. Clone size is shown for a subset of rows, as once, few, many or a class of expanded clone.

cdr3_nt: TGTGCCAGCAGCTTAGTAGCGGGGTCGAGCTCCTACGAGCAGTACTTC
cdr3_aa: CASSLVAGSSSYEQYF
d_call: TRBD2
clone_size: .
j_call: TRBJ2-7
v_call: TRBV7-2

cdr3_nt: TGTGCCACCAGTGACCGACAGGCCGGCTACACCTTC
cdr3_aa: CATSDRQAGYTF
d_call: .
clone_size: .
j_call: TRBJ1-2
v_call: TRBV24-1

cdr3_nt: TGTGCCAGTAGTAAAAACAGGGGTTCCCTTTATGGCTACACCTTC
cdr3_aa: CASSKNRGSLYGYTF
d_call: TRBD1
clone_size: .
j_call: TRBJ1-2
v_call: TRBV19

cdr3_nt: TGTGCCAGCAGCCCCGGCATACGACAGGGATCACACGAGCAGTACTTC
cdr3_aa: CASSPGIRQGSHEQYF
d_call: TRBD1
clone_size: .
j_call: TRBJ2-7
v_call: TRBV5-5

cdr3_nt: TGCGCCAGCAGCCATGGTTACCGGGACAGGGGGCTAACAGATACGCAGTATTTT
cdr3_aa: CASSHGYRDRGLTDTQYF
d_call: TRBD1
clone_size: .
j_call: TRBJ2-3
v_call: TRBV4-3

cdr3_nt: TGTGCCAGCAGCTTAGCGGGAACGTTGCGGGAGAGTAGATACAATGAGCAGTTCTTC
cdr3_aa: CASSLAGTLRESRYNEQFF
d_call: TRBD2
clone_size: .
j_call: TRBJ2-1
v_call: TRBV7-9

cdr3_nt: TGCGCCAGCAGCTTGGCACCCGGCGACAGGTCGGGCTATGGCTACACCTTC
cdr3_aa: CASSLAPGDRSGYGYTF
d_call: .
clone_size: few
j_call: TRBJ1-2
v_call: TRBV5-1

cdr3_nt: TGTGCCAGCAGCCCTGGGACTAAGATAAACACAGATACGCAGTATTTT
cdr3_aa: CASSPGTKINTDTQYF
d_call: TRBD2
clone_size: .
j_call: TRBJ2-3
v_call: TRBV9

cdr3_nt: TGTGCCAGCAGTTACCCGGGACAGGGAAAGACCCAGTACTTC
cdr3_aa: CASSYPGQGKTQYF
d_call: TRBD1
clone_size: .
j_call: TRBJ2-5
v_call: TRBV6-6

cdr3_nt: TGTGCCAGCAGTTCGACAGTCACTTCCTACGAGCAGTACTTC
cdr3_aa: CASSSTVTSYEQYF
d_call: .
clone_size: .
j_call: TRBJ2-7
v_call: TRBV6-6

cdr3_nt: TGTGCCACCAGCACCAACGGAGAGACCCAGTACTTC
cdr3_aa: CATSTNGETQYF
d_call: .
clone_size: .
j_call: TRBJ2-5
v_call: TRBV15